These 2 T cell receptor beta chains were sequenced from one sample in a study of cytomegalovirus exposure and HLA in healthy donors. A multiplex PCR was run with 60 Vbeta primers and 13 Jbeta primers. Using immunoSEQ multiplex PCR, the repertoire was profiled, and TCRdb retains in-frame clones only, with some absent. Of about 210,000 clones listed, roughly 90% are singletons. The sample comprised PBMCs. The receptors were gathered from a boy aged 2 to 10 in good health and CMV-seronegative.

V usage is TRBV4-1 and J usage is TRBJ1-6; no clear D gene. The V end lost 5 bases, the J end lost 5 bases, and 10 bases lay between the germline ends. Germline V gene lookup returns CDR1 MGHRA and CDR2 YSYEKL. CDR3 size: 14 residues. This chain's CDR3 is CASSVERDNSPLHF. The CDR3 DNA reads TGCGCCAGCAGCGTCGAGAGGGATAATTCACCCCTCCACTTT.

This clone was seen once. V gene TRBV19 combines with J gene TRBJ2-7; 7 bases are a match to TRBD1. Germline CDR1 and CDR2: LNHDA and SQIVND (reference sequence). The ends lost 5 bases at V and 2 bases at J; junction bases unmatched: 6. This CDR3 has 14 amino acids. The CDR3 reads CASSESGTAYEQYF. Here the CDR3 DNA reads TGTGCCAGTAGTGAATCCGGGACAGCCTACGAGCAGTACTTC.